Listed below are T cell receptor beta chains from one sample, sequenced in a study of T cell clonotyping in hematopoietic cell transplantation. Method: immunoSEQ multiplex PCR; TCRdb's copy keeps in-frame clones and lacks some. The repertoire holds around 28,000 clones, with 82% as singletons. The starting material was peripheral blood mononuclear cells, obtained before stem cell transplant. The receptors here all came from a man aged 35-49 years with acute myeloid leukemia. Some clones in this sample may be carry-over from other donors' samples. Each CDR3 is given with its conserved first and last residue. A D gene is named only where the DNA matches it firmly. Clone sizes are given selectively: once, few, many, or a class where the clone is expanded.

len	d_gene	v_gene	j_gene	abundance	CDR3nt	CDR3aa
15	TRBD1	TRBV6-5	TRBJ1-1	.	TGTGCCAGCAGTTACAGGGACAGGGGGAACACTGAAGCTTTCTTT	CASSYRDRGNTEAFF
18	TRBD1	TRBV27	TRBJ2-6	.	TGTGCCAGCAGTTTATCAGGGACAGGGTTTATGGGGGCCAACGTCCTGACTTTC	CASSLSGTGFMGANVLTF
13	.	TRBV10-3	TRBJ1-3	few	TGTGCCATCAGTGAAAGCTCTGGAAACACCATATATTTT	CAISESSGNTIYF
15	TRBD2	TRBV5-1	TRBJ2-5	.	TGCGCCAGCAGCTCGGGACTATCCGAGGAAGAGACCCAGTACTTC	CASSSGLSEEETQYF
12	.	TRBV7-9	TRBJ1-2	.	TGTGCCAGCAGCTTAGATCAGTCCGGCTACACCTTC	CASSLDQSGYTF
13	.	TRBV5-1	TRBJ1-1	.	TGCGCCAGCAGCTTGGCAGTGAACACTGAAGCTTTCTTT	CASSLAVNTEAFF
13	.	TRBV6-5	TRBJ2-7	.	TGTGCCAGCACGAGTAGCGGCTCCTACGAGCAGTACTTC	CASTSSGSYEQYF
12	.	TRBV19	TRBJ2-7	.	TGTGCCAGTACCTCGGTCTCCTACGAGCAGTACTTC	CASTSVSYEQYF
17	.	TRBV7-9	TRBJ1-4	.	TGTGCCAGCAGCTTAGGACAGGACGATGCAACTAATGAAAAACTGTTTTTT	CASSLGQDDATNEKLFF
15	TRBD1	TRBV6-5	TRBJ1-1	.	TGTGCCAGCAGTTACTCTGCAGGGGGCGTGGGGGAAGCTTTCTTT	CASSYSAGGVGEAFF
16	TRBD1	TRBV6-1	TRBJ1-1	.	TGTGCCAGCAGTGAAGACAGGGGGTTGAAGAACACTGAAGCTTTCTTT	CASSEDRGLKNTEAFF
13	.	TRBV6-5	TRBJ1-5	.	TGTGCCAGCAGTTACTCGAAGATTCAGCCCCAGCATTTT	CASSYSKIQPQHF
14	.	TRBV5-1	TRBJ2-7	.	TGCGCCACGGAACAAAAGGACTACGACTACGAGCAGTACTTC	CATEQKDYDYEQYF
15	TRBD1	TRBV5-1	TRBJ1-1	.	TGCGCCAGCAGGGGGTTTGACAGGGCCAACACTGAAGCTTTCTTT	CASRGFDRANTEAFF
14	TRBD1	TRBV5-8	TRBJ1-5	.	TGTGCCAGCAGACGCGGACAGGGCTACCAGCCCCAGCATTTT	CASRRGQGYQPQHF
15	.	TRBV6-5	TRBJ1-2	.	TGTGCCAGCAGTTACTCGGCAGGGAATGGCTATGGCTACACCTTC	CASSYSAGNGYGYTF
16	TRBD1	TRBV15	TRBJ1-2	.	TGTGCCACCAGCAGAGGCGCCGCCCGGGACAGGGATGGCTACACCTTC	CATSRGAARDRDGYTF
15	.	TRBV2	TRBJ2-1	.	TGTGCCAGCATGCCCCGGGCGGAAATATACAATGAGCAGTTCTTC	CASMPRAEIYNEQFF
13	.	TRBV29-1	TRBJ1-2	.	TGCAGCGTTGAGGAAGGGAACCGCTATGGCTACACCTTC	CSVEEGNRYGYTF
13	.	TRBV27	TRBJ2-2	.	TGTGCCAGCAGTTTTGGGGATAACGGGGAGCTGTTTTTT	CASSFGDNGELFF
16	TRBD2	TRBV28	TRBJ2-5	.	TGTGCCAGCAGTTCAAGGACTAGCGGAAGCCAAGAGACCCAGTACTTC	CASSSRTSGSQETQYF
15	TRBD2	TRBV7-2	TRBJ2-2	.	TGTGCCAGCAGCTTGAACGGGAGGGTAGCCGGGGAGCTGTTTTTT	CASSLNGRVAGELFF
16	.	TRBV28	TRBJ2-7	.	TGTGCCAGCAGTTTCGCTTTGTTCGGAAGCTCCTACGAGCAGTACTTC	CASSFALFGSSYEQYF
11	.	TRBV10-3	TRBJ1-2	.	TGTGCCATCAGTGGGTCCCGTGGCTACACCTTC	CAISGSRGYTF
14	.	TRBV6-5	TRBJ1-2	.	TGTGCCAGCAATTCAGCTGTGCGGGAATATGGCTACACCTTC	CASNSAVREYGYTF
18	TRBD2	TRBV19	TRBJ2-1	.	TGTGCCAGTAGTATAGATCTGTGGGTTGGGGGGGCCTACAATGAGCAGTTCTTC	CASSIDLWVGGAYNEQFF
14	TRBD2	TRBV27	TRBJ2-3	.	TGTGCCAGCAGCCCAACTAGCGTGAGAGATACGCAGTATTTT	CASSPTSVRDTQYF
15	.	TRBV7-6	TRBJ2-3	.	TGTGCCAGCAGCTCCACGGGGTTCAGCACAGATACGCAGTATTTT	CASSSTGFSTDTQYF
15	TRBD2	TRBV7-3	TRBJ2-1	.	TGTGCCAGCAGCTTAAATAGCGGGGGTGGCTCTGAGCAGTTCTTC	CASSLNSGGGSEQFF
16	.	TRBV7-2	TRBJ1-2	.	TGTGCCAGCAGCTTAGATTTCACGGGGGTAGGGGAGGGCTACACCTTC	CASSLDFTGVGEGYTF
14	.	TRBV27	TRBJ1-1	.	TGTGCCAGCAGTTTATACAGGGTGAACACTGAAGCTTTCTTT	CASSLYRVNTEAFF
12	.	TRBV10-3	TRBJ2-5	once	TGTGCCATCAGTGACGGGCCCGAGACCCAGTACTTC	CAISDGPETQYF
11	.	TRBV6-5	TRBJ2-5	.	TGTGCCAGCAGTTCCGAAGCGACCCAGTACTTC	CASSSEATQYF
12	.	TRBV15	TRBJ2-4	few	TGTGCCACCAGCGTCGCCCAAAACATTCAGTACTTC	CATSVAQNIQYF
13	.	TRBV5-6	TRBJ1-2	.	TGTGCCAGCAGCCCCGCAGGGCCAACTGGCTACACCTTC	CASSPAGPTGYTF
15	TRBD1	TRBV7-9	TRBJ1-4	.	TGTGCCAGCAGCTTAGCGCGGACAGGGCGGCAAAAACTGTTTTTT	CASSLARTGRQKLFF
14	TRBD1	TRBV6-1	TRBJ2-7	.	TGTGCCAGCAAAAGACAGGGGAGTTACTACGAGCAGTACTTC	CASKRQGSYYEQYF
14	.	TRBV29-1	TRBJ1-6	.	TGCAGCGTTCAGGTCGGGGGGGGGAATTCACCCCTCCACTTT	CSVQVGGGNSPLHF
13	.	TRBV4-3	TRBJ1-1	few	TGCGCCAGCAGCCAAGAATCGCGCACTGAAGCTTTCTTT	CASSQESRTEAFF
15	.	TRBV4-1	TRBJ1-4	.	TGCGCCAGCAGCCAAGACTCAGGCTTTAATGAAAAACTGTTTTTT	CASSQDSGFNEKLFF
12	.	TRBV7-6	TRBJ2-7	.	TGTGCCAGCAGCTTAGTCCCCCACGAGCAGTACTTC	CASSLVPHEQYF
15	TRBD1	TRBV27	TRBJ1-2	.	TGTGCCAGCAGTTTGTACGGACAGGGGATCTATGGCTACACCTTC	CASSLYGQGIYGYTF
13	.	TRBV28	TRBJ2-7	.	TGTGCCAGCAGGTTAGGCCTACACTACGAGCAGTACTTC	CASRLGLHYEQYF
15	TRBD1	TRBV6-5	TRBJ1-1	.	TGTGCCAGCAGTTACGACAGGGGAATGAACACTGAAGCTTTCTTT	CASSYDRGMNTEAFF
14	TRBD1	TRBV13	TRBJ1-6	.	TGTGCCAGCAGCCCGGGACAGTCCTCGAGGTCCCTCCACTTT	CASSPGQSSRSLHF
14	.	TRBV7-2	TRBJ2-1	.	TGTGCCAGCAGCTCGAGAGACGGTTACAATGAGCAGTTCTTC	CASSSRDGYNEQFF
18	.	TRBV4-2	TRBJ2-1	.	TGTGCCAGCAGCCAAGGTTGGAGCAGGGGCGGCCACTACAATGAGCAGTTCTTC	CASSQGWSRGGHYNEQFF
15	TRBD2	TRBV7-9	TRBJ2-1	.	TGTGCCAGCAGCCCGGGACTAGCGGGGATCAATGAGCAGTTCTTC	CASSPGLAGINEQFF
14	.	TRBV6-5	TRBJ2-5	few	TGTGCCAGCAGTTACTCGACCTCCCCAGAGACCCAGTACTTC	CASSYSTSPETQYF
13	.	TRBV28	TRBJ2-1	.	TGTGCCAGCAGTTTACCCCGGCCCCAAGAGCAGTTCTTC	CASSLPRPQEQFF
15	TRBD2	TRBV4-1	TRBJ2-7	once	TGCGCCAGCAGCCACCCACTAGCGGGGACCTACGAGCAGTACTTC	CASSHPLAGTYEQYF
15	.	TRBV10-3	TRBJ2-2	.	TGTGCCATCAGTGTAGCGAGCGGTAACACCGGGGAGCTGTTTTTT	CAISVASGNTGELFF
14	TRBD2	TRBV4-2	TRBJ2-7	.	TGTGCCAGCAGCCCTAGCGGGATCGGCTACGAGCAGTACTTC	CASSPSGIGYEQYF
17	.	TRBV7-7	TRBJ1-4	.	TGTGCTAGCAGCCCCTCCCTGCGAGGGCGAAAGGGTGAAAAACTGTTTTTT	CASSPSLRGRKGEKLFF
15	.	TRBV5-4	TRBJ2-5	once	TGTGCCAGCAGCTTGTCTTCTGGCAGTCAAGAGACCCAGTACTTC	CASSLSSGSQETQYF
15	.	TRBV5-6	TRBJ1-1	.	TGTGCCAGCAGCTGGCCCGGGACTGTGAACACTGAAGCTTTCTTT	CASSWPGTVNTEAFF